The entry below gives a single T cell receptor beta chain sequence along with its context. Each donor was a Caucasian adult residing in Nashville, Tennessee. V shed 5 bases and J shed 5 bases, with 12 bases lying between them. Germline CDR1 MDHEN, CDR2 SYDVKM. CDR3 size: 14 residues. This entry is derived from a study of shared clonotypes between healthy human individuals. The protocol was immunoSEQ multiplex PCR, while the TCRdb copy is restricted to in-frame clones and leaves out a portion. The sample consists of about 690,000 clones, roughly 87% of them appearing once. Input material: memory CD8+ T cells from PBMCs. Stated subset: CD45RO+ cells pooled with CCR7-negative TemRA cells. The sequence was obtained from a man between 18 and 29 years old in good health. Some clones in this sample may be carry-over from other donors' samples. The chain joins TRBV28 to TRBJ2-2; either TRBD1 or TRBD2 may fit D (5 bases each). The CDR3 DNA sequence: TGTGCCAGCAGTGCAGGGTCGGGAACCGGGGAGCTGTTTTTT. Its translation is CASSAGSGTGELFF.